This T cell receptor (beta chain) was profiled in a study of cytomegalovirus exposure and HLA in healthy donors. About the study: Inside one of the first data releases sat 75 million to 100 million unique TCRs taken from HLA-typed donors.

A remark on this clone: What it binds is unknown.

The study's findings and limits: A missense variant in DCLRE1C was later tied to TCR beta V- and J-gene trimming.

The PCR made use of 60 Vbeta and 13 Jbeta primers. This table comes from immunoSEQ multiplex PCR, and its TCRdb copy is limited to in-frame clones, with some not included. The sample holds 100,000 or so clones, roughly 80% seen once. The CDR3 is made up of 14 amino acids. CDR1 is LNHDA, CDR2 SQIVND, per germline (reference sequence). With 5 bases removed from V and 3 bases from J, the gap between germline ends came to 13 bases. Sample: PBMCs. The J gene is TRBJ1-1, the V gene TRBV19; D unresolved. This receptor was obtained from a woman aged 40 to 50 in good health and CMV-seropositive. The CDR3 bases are TGTGCCAGTAGTTTATTGGCTCAGGACACTGAAGCTTTCTTT. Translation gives CASSLLAQDTEAFF.